One sample yielded the 30 T cell receptor beta chains listed below, sequenced in a study of T cell responses to AZD1222 COVID-19 vaccine. The data were produced by immunoSEQ multiplex PCR, yet TCRdb's version contains in-frame clones alone and is incomplete. The data hold around 160,000 clones, with roughly 89% observed a single time. Sequenced material: peripheral blood, taken on day 0 of AZD1222 vaccination. The source of these receptors is an adult in good health.

The V and J genes are TRBV2 and TRBJ2-7, with TRBD1 as a possible D gene (5 bases). This CDR3 is 13 amino acids long. V was trimmed by 2 bases and J by 7 bases, leaving 12 bases between them. Per the germline V gene, CDR1 is SNHLY and CDR2 is FYNNEI. The DNA for the CDR3 is TGTGCCAGCAGTGAACTGGGGCGTCGGGAGCAGTACTTC. Amino acid sequence: CASSELGRREQYF.

The chain couples TRBV4-1 to TRBJ1-1; TRBD1 is a possible D gene (5 bases). Trimming took off 1 base at V and 1 base at J, with 7 bases between the two ends. Germline values: CDR1 MGHRA, CDR2 YSYEKL. There are 14 residues in the CDR3. The DNA for the CDR3 is TGCGCCAGCAGCCAAGGGACAACGAACACTGAAGCTTTCTTT. It translates to CASSQGTTNTEAFF.

This chain links TRBV6-2 or TRBV6-3 with TRBJ1-5, with a possible D match to TRBD1 (6 bases). V lost 5 bases and J 10 bases, leaving 15 bases between the germline ends. Germline V gives CDR1 MNHEY, CDR2 SVGEGT. The CDR3 is made up of 13 amino acids. The CDR3 DNA reads as TGTGCCAGCAGTGACAGCGGGGGCCAACCCCAGCATTTT. It is translated as CASSDSGGQPQHF.

V and J are TRBV7-9 and TRBJ2-5; D might be TRBD1 (5 bases). The CDR3 is 15 residues long. The V and J ends lost 0 bases and 4 bases respectively, with 12 bases between them. Germline V gene data show CDR1 as SEHNR and CDR2 as FQNEAQ (reference sequence). The CDR3 region is CASSLALYQGETQYF. DNA for the CDR3: TGTGCCAGCAGCTTAGCGCTCTACCAGGGAGAGACCCAGTACTTC.

Only one count was recorded for this clone. The chain joins TRBV5-1 to TRBJ2-3; possibly TRBD1 or TRBD2 for D (6 bases each). The CDR3 has 14 amino acids. V was pared by 3 bases and J by 2 bases, with 10 bases between. Germline V CDR1 and CDR2: SGHRS, YFSETQ. CDR3 DNA sequence: TGCGCCAGCAGCTCCGGGGGCTACACAGATACGCAGTATTTT. This gives the protein CASSSGGYTDTQYF.

The V call is TRBV28, the J call TRBJ2-7, with 10 bases matching TRBD1. Germline-derived CDR1 and CDR2 are MDHEN and SYDVKM. The CDR3 covers 17 residues. Trimming at V came to 6 bases and at J to 0 bases, leaving 11 bases not matched to a gene. CDR3 in DNA: TGTGCCAGCAGACCGCCCCGGGGACAGGGGAGCTCCTACGAGCAGTACTTC. Translated, it gives CASRPPRGQGSSYEQYF.

As to this clone: One junction end disagrees with the germline gene, perhaps due to a read error. The genes are TRBV7-7 and TRBJ2-1, with 7 bases aligning to TRBD1. CDR3 length: 16 residues. Germline lookup yields CDR1 SSHAT and CDR2 FNYEAQ (reference sequence). CDR3 nucleotides: TGTGCTAGCAGCTTAGCCCGGGACAGTTCCTACAATGAGCAGTTCTTC. Translated: CASSLARDSSYNEQFF. Combining the CDR3 with reference TRBV7-7 and TRBJ2-1 gives the whole variable domain GAGVSQSPRYKVTKRGQDVTLRCDPISSHATLYWYQQALGQGPEFLTYFNYEAQPDKSGLPSDRFSAERPEGSISTLTIQRTEQRDSAMYRCASSLARDSSYNEQFFGPGTRLTVL.

This sequence joins TRBV19 and TRBJ2-1, with 15 bases that match TRBD2. The CDR3 consists of 20 residues. Per the germline V gene, CDR1 is LNHDA and CDR2 is SQIVND (reference sequence). V trimming: 5 bases; J trimming: 0 bases; junction bases outside the gene matches: 11. The CDR3 DNA follows: TGTGCCAGTAGTTTGGGACTAGCGGGAGGACTTTACAGCTCCTACAATGAGCAGTTCTTC. Translating gives CASSLGLAGGLYSSYNEQFF.

V usage is TRBV19 and J usage is TRBJ2-7; no clear D gene. The CDR3 is 14 residues long. V was shortened by 3 bases and J by 6 bases, with 15 bases between the two germline ends. Germline V gives CDR1 LNHDA, CDR2 SQIVND (reference sequence). The CDR3 DNA follows: TGTGCCAGTAGTATTTCTGGGCCCCCGGGCGAGCAGTACTTC. Residues: CASSISGPPGEQYF.

J is TRBJ1-2 and V is TRBV7-2, with TRBD1 as a possible D gene (5 bases). Trimming shortened V by 1 base and J by 8 bases, and 11 bases separated the two germline ends. This CDR3 spans 13 amino acids. Germline values: CDR1 SGHTA, CDR2 FQGNSA. As DNA, the CDR3 is TGTGCCAGCAGCTTAGTTTTGGGGGAAGGCTACACCTTC. This sequence encodes CASSLVLGEGYTF. The full variable domain, in which reference TRBV7-2 and TRBJ1-2 provide the parts outside the CDR3, is GAGVSQSPSNKVTEKGKDVELRCDPISGHTALYWYRQSLGQGLEFLIYFQGNSAPDKSGLPSDRFSAERTGGSVSTLTIQRTQQEDSAVYLCASSLVLGEGYTFGSGTRLTVV.

The chain recombines TRBV7-2 with TRBJ1-5; TRBD1 matches 8 bases. Trimming cost V 4 bases and J 6 bases; bases outside gene matches: 5. The CDR3 runs to 14 residues. CDR1 and CDR2 from the germline V gene are SGHTA and FQGNSA. The CDR3, as DNA: TGTGCCAGCAGCTCCGGACAGGGTACTCAGCCCCAGCATTTT. Its protein is CASSSGQGTQPQHF.

The chain uses TRBV9 and TRBJ1-2; TRBD1 agrees at 9 bases. The germline V gene has CDR1 SGDLS and CDR2 YYNGEE. This CDR3 is built from 16 residues. Trimming removed 0 bases from V and 2 bases from J; junction bases left unmatched: 5. DNA of the CDR3: TGTGCCAGCAGCGTAGATGGGACAGGGTTGAACTATGGCTACACCTTC. Translated: CASSVDGTGLNYGYTF.

The V gene is TRBV28, the J gene TRBJ2-7; D is possibly TRBD2 (6 bases). The CDR3 has 14 residues. V lost 3 bases and J 2 bases, leaving 11 bases between the germline ends. In germline, CDR1 is MDHEN, CDR2 SYDVKM. The CDR3 DNA sequence: TGTGCCAGCAGTTTGCGGCAGCGGGCCTACGAGCAGTACTTC. This sequence encodes CASSLRQRAYEQYF. Variable domain in full (rest from reference TRBV28 and TRBJ2-7): DVKVTQSSRYLVKRTGEKVFLECVQDMDHENMFWYRQDPGLGLRLIYFSYDVKMKEKGDIPEGYSVSREKKERFSLILESASTNQTSMYLCASSLRQRAYEQYFGPGTRLTVT.

This chain joins TRBV5-1 and TRBJ2-5, with 8 bases that match TRBD1. Per germline, CDR1 SGHRS and CDR2 YFSETQ. The junction had 4 bases not matched to a gene; V was cut back by 3 bases and J by 3 bases. The CDR3 is 14 amino acids. The CDR3 bases are TGCGCCAGCAGCTCGCGGACAGGGAAAGAGACCCAGTACTTC. It encodes CASSSRTGKETQYF. Full variable domain (rest looked up from reference TRBV5-1 and TRBJ2-5): KAGVTQTPRYLIKTRGQQVTLSCSPISGHRSVSWYQQTPGQGLQFLFEYFSETQRNKGNFPGRFSGRQFSNSRSEMNVSTLELGDSALYLCASSSRTGKETQYFGPGTRLLVL.

The rearrangement joins TRBV6-5 to TRBJ1-2, with D unclear. Trimming removed 2 bases from V and 3 bases from J, with 7 bases in between. CDR1 is MNHEY and CDR2 is SVGAGI in the germline V gene. CDR3 length: 13 residues. As DNA, the CDR3 is TGTGCCAGCAGTTACAGGTCGGACTATGGCTACACCTTC. This sequence encodes CASSYRSDYGYTF.

The chain joins TRBV4-3 to TRBJ1-2; 7 bases match TRBD1. Per germline, CDR1 LGHNA and CDR2 YSLEER. V shed 2 bases, J shed 4 bases, and the junction held 10 bases outside the gene matches. The CDR3 has 16 residues. CDR3 residues: CASSQQGSGQSYGYTF. As DNA, the CDR3 is TGCGCCAGCAGCCAACAAGGGTCGGGACAGTCCTATGGCTACACCTTC.

The CDR3 region has the DNA TGTGCCAGCAGCTTAGCGGCTACGGGGACTGAAGCTTTCTTT. Its translation is CASSLAATGTEAFF. The V and J genes are TRBV7-2 and TRBJ1-1; no reliable D call. The CDR3 is 14 amino acids. Germline V gene sequence: CDR1 SGHTA, CDR2 FQGNSA. V dropped 0 bases and J dropped 5 bases, with 10 bases sitting between them.

The CDR3 nucleotides are TGTGCCAGCAGTTCAAACTACAAAGAAAACACTGAAGCTTTCTTT. The encoded protein is CASSSNYKENTEAFF. The chain uses TRBV27 and TRBJ1-1; D gene unclear. The CDR3 is made up of 15 amino acids. Trimming stripped 4 bases from V and 2 bases from J, with 14 bases between. Germline-derived CDR1 and CDR2 are MNHEY and SMNVEV (reference sequence).

The chain combines TRBV2 with TRBJ1-1, with 7 bases fitting TRBD1. The CDR3 loop spans 13 amino acids. V shed 1 base, J shed 11 bases, and the junction held 7 bases outside the gene matches. The germline V gene encodes CDR1 SNHLY and CDR2 FYNNEI. CDR3 region: CASSEDWGTEAFF. CDR3 bases: TGTGCCAGCAGTGAAGATTGGGGGACAGAGGCTTTCTTT.

The chain combines TRBV5-1 with TRBJ2-5; D is possibly TRBD2 (6 bases). V was shortened by 4 bases and J by 3 bases, with 13 bases between the two germline ends. The germline gives CDR1 SGHRS, CDR2 YFSETQ. CDR3 size: 14 residues. CDR3 loop: CASSPLGGEETQYF. The DNA of the CDR3 is TGCGCCAGCAGCCCTTTGGGGGGTGAAGAGACCCAGTACTTC.

This chain joins TRBV28 and TRBJ2-7, with a tentative D call TRBD1 (5 bases). Germline CDR1 and CDR2: MDHEN and SYDVKM. This CDR3 spans 15 amino acids. The V end was cut by 6 bases, the J end by 3 bases, with 18 bases between. The CDR3 bases are TGTGCCAGCAGCCCCGCCGAGACAGTGGGCTACGAGCAGTACTTC. Amino acids: CASSPAETVGYEQYF.

This rearrangement joins TRBV3-1 (or the pseudogene TRBV3-2) to TRBJ1-4; D is uncertain. Germline V gene data show CDR1 as LGHDT and CDR2 as YNNKEL (reference sequence). With 5 bases removed from V and 3 bases from J, the gap between germline ends came to 10 bases. The CDR3 runs 14 residues. CDR3 coding DNA: TGTGCCAGCAGCGACGGGCAGGCTAATGAAAAACTGTTTTTT. The encoded protein is CASSDGQANEKLFF.

Only a few counts were recorded for this clone. The chain is built from TRBV2 and TRBJ2-7; D remains ambiguous. Germline V CDR1 and CDR2: SNHLY, FYNNEI. V was cut by 7 bases and J by 0 bases, with 13 bases left in between. CDR3 length equals 14 residues. This CDR3 is CASKNSLGSYEQYF. The CDR3 nucleotides are TGTGCCAGCAAGAACTCCCTGGGCTCCTACGAGCAGTACTTC.

This clone occurred once. The chain employs TRBV3-1 (or the pseudogene TRBV3-2) and TRBJ1-4; D might be TRBD1 (5 bases). Germline loops: CDR1 LGHDT, CDR2 YNNKEL (reference sequence). The germline V and J ends were trimmed by 3 bases and 4 bases, with 9 bases remaining between them. This CDR3 is 14 amino acids long. The CDR3 protein is CASSQGRINEKLFF. CDR3 sequence (DNA): TGTGCCAGCAGCCAGGGACGGATTAATGAAAAACTGTTTTTT.

The chain uses TRBV7-9 and TRBJ2-7; tentative D call: TRBD1 (6 bases). The germline V and J ends were trimmed by 5 bases and 0 bases, with 8 bases remaining between them. Germline lookup yields CDR1 SEHNR and CDR2 FQNEAQ (reference sequence). The CDR3 consists of 13 residues. CDR3 in amino acids: CASSDRTSYEQYF. In nucleotides, the CDR3 is TGTGCCAGCAGCGACAGGACCTCCTACGAGCAGTACTTC.

The chain couples TRBV11-3 to TRBJ2-1, with TRBD2 as a possible D gene (5 bases). V shed 1 base and J shed 5 bases, with 12 bases lying between them. The CDR3 contains 15 residues. Per germline, CDR1 SGHNT and CDR2 YENEEA. CDR3 nucleotides: TGTGCCAGCAGCTTAGGGTTAACTAGGCACAATGAGCAGTTCTTC. It encodes CASSLGLTRHNEQFF.

This clone was counted once. V gene TRBV27 combines with J gene TRBJ1-2; a possible D gene is TRBD1 (5 bases). The CDR3 covers 14 residues. V was pared by 2 bases and J by 4 bases, with 11 bases between. CDR1 and CDR2 (germline): MNHEY, SMNVEV (reference sequence). Here the CDR3 DNA reads TGTGCCAGCAGTTTAGCCAGGGCGGGCTATGGCTACACCTTC. Protein: CASSLARAGYGYTF.

This clone was observed a single time. This rearrangement joins TRBV19 to TRBJ1-5; D unresolved. Germline CDR1 and CDR2: LNHDA and SQIVND (reference sequence). V was trimmed by 7 bases and J by 1 base, leaving 11 bases between them. The CDR3 runs to 14 residues. This CDR3 reads CASKSPLSNQPQHF. CDR3 nucleotide sequence: TGTGCCAGTAAGAGCCCCCTGAGCAATCAGCCCCAGCATTTT.

The rearrangement uses TRBV11-3 and TRBJ2-1, with TRBD2 as a possible D gene (5 bases). The germline gives CDR1 SGHNT, CDR2 YENEEA. V gave up 5 bases and J gave up 5 bases, with 16 bases separating them. The CDR3 sequence is 15 residues long. CDR3 nucleotide sequence: TGTGCCAGCAGCCCCGCGGATCGGACTCACAATGAGCAGTTCTTC. Translation gives CASSPADRTHNEQFF.

V gene TRBV19 combines with J gene TRBJ2-1; D possibly uses TRBD1 or TRBD2 (5 bases each). Looked up from germline, CDR1 is LNHDA and CDR2 is SQIVND (reference sequence). The CDR3 runs 14 residues. V shed 7 bases and J shed 2 bases, with 12 bases lying between them. CDR3 sequence: CASKWGMAYNEQFF. CDR3 bases: TGTGCCAGTAAGTGGGGGATGGCCTACAATGAGCAGTTCTTC.